Below, 8 T cell receptor beta chains from the same sample are listed, as sequenced in a study of cytomegalovirus exposure and HLA in healthy donors. PCR primers comprised 60 Vbeta and 13 Jbeta primers. Assay: immunoSEQ multiplex PCR; the TCRdb copy retains only in-frame clones and omits some. This sample has about 110,000 clones, with about 83% found just once. The sample consisted of PBMCs. These TCRs come from a female donor in good health and CMV-seropositive.

V usage is TRBV2 and J usage is TRBJ1-2; 12 positions match TRBD1. Germline CDR1 and CDR2: SNHLY and FYNNEI. After removal of 3 bases from V and 4 bases from J, the junction contained 3 bases not matched to a gene. The CDR3 has 15 amino acids. The CDR3 DNA is TGTGCCAGCAGTGAGGGACAGGGGGCTATCTATGGCTACACCTTC. Its translation is CASSEGQGAIYGYTF.

The chain carries TRBV6-6 and TRBJ1-1; tentatively, D is TRBD1 (5 bases). In germline, CDR1 is MNHNY, CDR2 SVGAGI (reference sequence). The germline V and J ends were trimmed by 8 bases and 8 bases, with 12 bases remaining between them. This CDR3 has 11 amino acids. In DNA form, the CDR3 reads TGTGCCAGCTCACCGGGACTCGAAGCTTTCTTT. Residues: CASSPGLEAFF.

The V and J genes are TRBV12-5 and TRBJ1-1, with TRBD1 matching 9 bases. V shed 4 bases, J shed 12 bases, and the junction held 6 bases outside the gene matches. CDR1 is LGHNT, CDR2 FRNRAP, per germline. This CDR3 contains 12 residues. CDR3 DNA sequence: TGTGCTAGTGGTTCGGGACAGGGTGTGACTTTCTTT. Its translation is CASGSGQGVTFF.

The chain is built from TRBV28 and TRBJ1-5, with D uncertain. V lost 5 bases, J lost 8 bases, and 10 bases lay in between. The V gene's germline CDR1 is MDHEN and CDR2 SYDVKM. The CDR3 spans 12 residues. In DNA form, the CDR3 reads TGTGCCAGCAGTAGAGGCGAGGAGCCCCAGCATTTT. This gives the protein CASSRGEEPQHF. The whole variable domain, remainder taken from reference TRBV28 and TRBJ1-5, is DVKVTQSSRYLVKRTGEKVFLECVQDMDHENMFWYRQDPGLGLRLIYFSYDVKMKEKGDIPEGYSVSREKKERFSLILESASTNQTSMYLCASSRGEEPQHFGDGTRLSIL.

The genes are TRBV6-1 and TRBJ1-2, with D perhaps TRBD1 (5 bases). The CDR3 spans 15 residues. Between the trimmed V and J ends, which lost 4 bases and 8 bases, there was a span of 20 bases. Germline-derived CDR1 and CDR2 are MNHNS and SASEGT. CDR3 DNA: TGTGCCAGCAGTGGTGGTCTGATGGGGCTCGGGGGCTACACCTTC. Its protein is CASSGGLMGLGGYTF.

This clone was recorded only once. The rearrangement links TRBV5-1 to TRBJ2-5; D uncertain. Germline values: CDR1 SGHRS, CDR2 YFSETQ. Trimming removed 1 base at V and 5 bases at J, with 15 bases between. CDR3 length equals 15 residues. The CDR3 reads CASSLTFLDSETQYF. The DNA for the CDR3 is TGCGCCAGCAGCTTGACCTTTCTAGATTCCGAGACCCAGTACTTC. The full variable domain, rest sourced from reference TRBV5-1 and TRBJ2-5, is KAGVTQTPRYLIKTRGQQVTLSCSPISGHRSVSWYQQTPGQGLQFLFEYFSETQRNKGNFPGRFSGRQFSNSRSEMNVSTLELGDSALYLCASSLTFLDSETQYFGPGTRLLVL.

The chain couples TRBV10-3 to TRBJ1-5; TRBD1 agrees at 7 bases. V lost 5 bases to trimming and J lost 4 bases; unmatched junction nucleotides: 5. Germline V gene data show CDR1 as ENHRY and CDR2 as SYGVKD. This CDR3 region has 14 residues. The CDR3 DNA sequence: TGTGCCATCAGTTGGGACAGACGAAATCAGCCCCAGCATTTT. Its translation is CAISWDRRNQPQHF.

The chain couples TRBV4-2 to TRBJ2-7, with 7 bases fitting TRBD1. The germline gives CDR1 LGHNA, CDR2 YNFKEQ. Germline trimming cut 0 bases from V and 2 bases from J; bases unmatched to any gene: 7. This CDR3 spans 16 amino acids. CDR3 sequence: CASSQDTQGPAYEQYF. CDR3 in DNA: TGTGCCAGCAGCCAAGATACACAGGGGCCTGCCTACGAGCAGTACTTC.